This T cell receptor (beta chain) stems from a study of T cell responses to AZD1222 COVID-19 vaccine. Findings and caveats of the study: The repertoires were collected only after the peak T cell response.

This CDR3 has 15 amino acids. Germline V gives CDR1 MNHEY, CDR2 SVGAGI. The V end was cut by 6 bases, the J end by 0 bases, with 12 bases between. TCRdb keeps only in-frame clones here, not all; method: immunoSEQ multiplex PCR. The table records approximately 190,000 clones, 80% to 95% of them present only once. In regard to this clone: What it binds is not known.

The sequencing used peripheral blood, collected 28 days after the second AZD1222 dose. The rearrangement joins TRBV6-5 to TRBJ2-1; D gene uncertain. The TCR sequence derives from an adult who received the AZD1222 COVID-19 vaccine. The CDR3 loop is CASSYGLSSYNEQFF. Written as DNA, the CDR3 is TGTGCCAGCAGCTATGGGCTCAGCTCCTACAATGAGCAGTTCTTC.